These 8 T cell receptor beta chains were all obtained from the same sample, sequenced in a study of T cell responses to AZD1222 COVID-19 vaccine. The method was immunoSEQ multiplex PCR; TCRdb's version includes in-frame clones alone and lacks a portion of them. The sample comprises approximately 260,000 clones, just over 90% of which are singletons, and approximately 0.52% rests with the top ten. Source: peripheral blood, taken on day 0 of AZD1222 vaccination. The source of these receptors is an adult in good health.

This clone came up a few times. J is TRBJ2-7 and V is TRBV2; perhaps D is TRBD1 or TRBD2 (5 bases each). The CDR3 consists of 13 residues. CDR1 is SNHLY, CDR2 FYNNEI, per germline. V was trimmed by 6 bases and J by 7 bases, leaving 16 bases between them. CDR3 amino acids: CASSGRPGREQYF. CDR3 DNA sequence: TGTGCCAGCAGCGGCCGCCCGGGGCGGGAGCAGTACTTC.

The chain joins TRBV28 to TRBJ1-2; maybe TRBD1 (5 bases). CDR3 length equals 14 residues. Trimming stripped 6 bases from V and 4 bases from J, with 15 bases between. Germline-derived CDR1 and CDR2 are MDHEN and SYDVKM. Here the CDR3 reads CASRPQGWSYGYTF. The CDR3 DNA reads TGTGCCAGCAGACCGCAGGGTTGGAGCTATGGCTACACCTTC.

This clone has just one count. V is TRBV19 and J is TRBJ1-2; perhaps TRBD1 as D (6 bases). The V and J ends lost 4 bases and 6 bases respectively, with 18 bases between them. Per germline, CDR1 LNHDA and CDR2 SQIVND (reference sequence). CDR3 size: 15 residues. This CDR3 reads CASSTPERGEDGYTF. CDR3 nucleotides: TGTGCCAGTAGTACCCCGGAAAGGGGGGAAGATGGCTACACCTTC.

This clone was recorded once. The CDR3 sequence: CASSFSGGGYTF. The CDR3 DNA reads TGTGCCAGCTCATTCTCAGGAGGTGGCTACACCTTC. This chain uses TRBV18 with TRBJ1-2; D unresolved. The CDR3 runs 12 residues. Per germline, CDR1 KGHSH and CDR2 LQKENI. V was clipped by 5 bases and J by 7 bases, with 11 bases between them.

The chain links TRBV28 to TRBJ1-1; D uncertain. Germline lookup yields CDR1 MDHEN and CDR2 SYDVKM. CDR3 length equals 12 residues. With 4 bases removed from V and 4 bases from J, the gap between germline ends came to 7 bases. DNA for the CDR3: TGTGCCAGCAGTTGGCACAGCACTGAAGCTTTCTTT. Amino acid sequence: CASSWHSTEAFF.

This clone showed up just once. The rearrangement uses TRBV28 and TRBJ2-1; 9 nucleotides match TRBD2. The CDR3 spans 16 residues. Germline V gene lookup returns CDR1 MDHEN and CDR2 SYDVKM. With V trimmed by 4 bases and J by 5 bases, 9 bases remained unmatched. The CDR3 DNA reads TGTGCCAGCAGTTCGTTCGCGGGGGGGGCCCACAATGAGCAGTTCTTC. As protein: CASSSFAGGAHNEQFF. Using reference TRBV28 and TRBJ2-1 for the parts outside the CDR3, the full variable domain is DVKVTQSSRYLVKRTGEKVFLECVQDMDHENMFWYRQDPGLGLRLIYFSYDVKMKEKGDIPEGYSVSREKKERFSLILESASTNQTSMYLCASSSFAGGAHNEQFFGPGTRLTVL.

The chain joins TRBV9 to TRBJ1-2, with TRBD1 matching 7 bases. With 4 bases clipped from V and 8 bases from J, the junction kept 2 bases outside the gene matches. The CDR3 totals 11 residues. The V gene's germline CDR1 is SGDLS and CDR2 YYNGEE. CDR3 DNA: TGTGCCAGCAGCCAGGGGGGAGGCTACACCTTC. Its protein is CASSQGGGYTF.

The CDR3 is CASSRSGRANTGELFF. CDR3 in DNA: TGTGCCAGCAGTCGCAGTGGGAGGGCCAACACCGGGGAGCTGTTTTTT. The chain is built from TRBV6-2 or TRBV6-3 and TRBJ2-2; 7 positions match TRBD2. CDR1 MNHEY and CDR2 SVGEGT come from the germline V gene. The CDR3 loop spans 16 amino acids. V lost 5 bases to trimming and J lost 2 bases; unmatched junction nucleotides: 8.